This T cell receptor beta chain is drawn from a study of T cells in Graves' hyperthyroidism and ophthalmopathy. On this clonotype itself: Its matching antigen is unknown.

Orbital computed tomography, thyroid ultrasound, serum thyroxine and TRAb, and clinical symptoms together informed the diagnoses. V lost 2 bases, J lost 6 bases, and 4 bases stayed unmatched. This CDR3 has 14 residues. Germline V gene lookup returns CDR1 DFQATT and CDR2 SNEGSKA (reference sequence). Authors of the study amplified TCR beta CDR3 regions from RNA transcripts. Primed by the HTBI set, a first-round RT-PCR was run on the TCR CDR3. Using its own MiXCR run on the multiplex PCR reads, TCRdb lists one record per CDR3 protein. The sample gives around 600,000 distinct CDR3 sequences, approximately 15% of which show up once; about 6.6% is in the top ten. Study-level results: Also found in blood were most expanded thyroid clonotypes above 0.001.

Sequencing input: blood. The receptor comes from a woman between 18 and 29 years old with Graves' ophthalmopathy. The chain recombines TRBV20-1 with TRBJ2-7, with 13 bases that match TRBD2. CDR3 in amino acids: CSARTSGRAGEQYF. Here the CDR3 DNA reads TGCAGTGCTAGAACTAGCGGGAGGGCAGGCGAGCAGTACTTC.